Below, 6 T cell receptor beta chains from the same sample are listed, as sequenced in a study of CD8+ T cells in alopecia areata. Extracted from the samples, RNA was reverse transcribed into cDNA to serve as the sequencing template. Assay used: immunoSEQ multiplex PCR; TCRdb lists only in-frame clones, some missing. Seen here are about 30,000 clones, less than 75% observed once, and the top ten hold more than 15%. Sequenced input: NKG2D-high CD8+ T cells sorted from blood. These TCRs come from a human donor with alopecia areata.

The chain joins TRBV7-2 to TRBJ1-6; no firm D call. Germline CDR1 SGHTA, CDR2 FQGNSA. With 5 bases removed from V and 3 bases from J, the gap between germline ends came to 14 bases. This CDR3 region has 16 residues. The CDR3 coding sequence is TGTGCCAGCAGCCCTGCCAGACACCTCTATAATTCACCCCTCCACTTT. Translation gives CASSPARHLYNSPLHF.

The gene calls are TRBV4-1 and TRBJ2-7; TRBD1 agrees at 7 bases. CDR1 is MGHRA and CDR2 is YSYEKL in the germline V gene. The CDR3 consists of 15 residues. V lost 6 bases and J lost 4; bases outside the gene matches: 12. The DNA for the CDR3 is TGCGCCAGCAGTTTCCGGGACAGCGGACCTTACGAGCAGTACTTC. It codes for CASSFRDSGPYEQYF.

This chain links TRBV6-5 with TRBJ1-2, with 7 nucleotides matching TRBD1. V was pared by 6 bases and J by 5 bases, with 9 bases of the junction left unmatched. This CDR3 has 14 residues. The germline V gene has CDR1 MNHEY and CDR2 SVGAGI. CDR3 sequence (DNA): TGTGCCAGCAGATACGACAGGGAGGGTTATGGCTACACCTTC. Its protein product is CASRYDREGYGYTF.

This clone appeared a few times. V gene TRBV9 combines with J gene TRBJ2-5; D gene uncertain. V lost 0 bases, J lost 5 bases, and 11 bases lay in between. CDR1 and CDR2 from the germline V gene are SGDLS and YYNGEE. This CDR3 contains 14 residues. The CDR3 coding sequence is TGTGCCAGCAGCGTAGGGGCAGGTCGGGAGACCCAGTACTTC. Translation: CASSVGAGRETQYF.

The gene calls are TRBV27 and TRBJ2-7; 11 bases map to TRBD2. The CDR3 spans 14 residues. The V segment lost 5 bases and the J segment 3 bases; nucleotides outside the gene matches: 3. Germline CDR1 and CDR2: MNHEY and SMNVEV (reference sequence). CDR3 sequence (DNA): TGTGCCAGCAGTATGACTAGCGGGGTCTACGAGCAGTACTTC. This sequence encodes CASSMTSGVYEQYF.

V and J are TRBV27 and TRBJ2-7, with D perhaps matching TRBD1 (6 bases). V shed 6 bases and J shed 2 bases, with 11 bases lying between them. CDR3 length: 13 amino acids. From germline, CDR1 is MNHEY and CDR2 SMNVEV (reference sequence). The CDR3 DNA is TGTGCCAGCAGGCTGGGGACAACCTACGAGCAGTACTTC. Translation: CASRLGTTYEQYF.